This T cell receptor beta chain was observed in a study of cytomegalovirus exposure and HLA in healthy donors. The primer mix had 60 Vbeta and 13 Jbeta primers. Profiling relied on immunoSEQ multiplex PCR, and the TCRdb table lists in-frame clones only, not all of them. The sample yields tens of thousands of clones, approximately 70% seen once. CDR3 length: 15 residues. The J segment lost 11 bases and the V segment lost 4 bases, leaving 12 bases of the junction unmatched. Germline V gene sequence: CDR1 SGHRS, CDR2 YFSETQ. The specimen was PBMCs. The sequence was obtained from a man over 45 in good health and CMV-seronegative. The gene calls are TRBV5-1 and TRBJ1-5, with TRBD1 matching over 10 bases. CDR3 nucleotides: TGCGCCAGCAGCGGGAAGACAGGGGGCAATCGGGCCCAGCATTTT. Residues: CASSGKTGGNRAQHF.